The T cell receptor (beta chain) under discussion was sequenced for a study of cytomegalovirus exposure and HLA in healthy donors. Whole-study results and caveats: Listed as cytomegalovirus-associated were 170 or so TCR beta chains.

13 Jbeta primers and 60 Vbeta primers were used for the PCR. Sequenced by immunoSEQ multiplex PCR; TCRdb stores in-frame clones only, minus some. The repertoire holds some 150,000 clones, with about 80% as singletons. A remark on this clone: Its antigen is currently unknown.

Germline V CDR1 and CDR2: MNHEY, SVGAGI. The CDR3 is 13 amino acids. The V and J genes are TRBV6-5 and TRBJ2-5; a possible D gene is TRBD1 (5 bases). The last part of the DNA fits TRBJ2-7 better; the J call may be wrong. The sample taken for sequencing was PBMCs. The sequence came from a woman aged 45 to 65 in good health and CMV-seropositive. The CDR3 bases are TGTGCCAGCAGGCAGGGTGGCTCCTACGAGCAGTACTTC. It specifies CASRQGGSYEQYF.